These T cell receptor beta chains were read from a single sample in a study of type 1 and type 2 diabetes patients. TCRdb reprocessed the multiplex PCR reads via MiXCR and lists one record per CDR3 protein. This table has more than 250,000 distinct CDR3 sequences, roughly 50% appearing once. What was sequenced was peripheral blood mononuclear cells (PBMCs). The receptor set was obtained from a young man with type 2 diabetes. Each CDR3 is given with its conserved first and last residue. D genes are given only for firm matches. Expanded clones are given a class, and other clones once, few, many or no size at all.

v_call	d_call	j_call	clone_size	cdr3_nt	cdr3_aa
TRBV20-1	-	TRBJ2-7	-	TGCAGTGCTCGGCGGGGGACAGGAGGGAACGAGCAGTACTTC	CSARRGTGGNEQYF
TRBV20-1	TRBD1	TRBJ1-1	few	TGCAGTGCTAGGTTTGACAGGGGCACTGAAGCTTTCTTT	CSARFDRGTEAFF
TRBV10-2	TRBD1	TRBJ1-2	few	TGCGCCAGCAGTGACCGGGACAGTGGCTACACCTTC	CASSDRDSGYTF
TRBV19	-	TRBJ2-5	-	TGTGCCAGTAGTATAGGGTGGGCAGCTATCCCCGCCCAGTACTTC	CASSIGWAAIPAQYF
TRBV6-1	-	TRBJ1-2	-	TGTGCCAGCTGCCGGGACGCTCTAATTTATGGCTACACCTTC	CASCRDALIYGYTF
TRBV28	-	TRBJ2-7	-	TGTGCCAGTACCCGGTACGCCCTAAGCTCCTACGAGCAGTACTTC	CASTRYALSSYEQYF
TRBV15	-	TRBJ2-3	few	TGTGCCACCAGCAGAGATCAAGGCTCAGATACGCAGTATTTT	CATSRDQGSDTQYF
TRBV12-3/TRBV12-4	-	TRBJ1-4	few	TGTGCCAGCAGTTTAAGGGGCGGTCATAATGAAAAACTGTTTTTT	CASSLRGGHNEKLFF
TRBV5-1	TRBD1	TRBJ2-5	-	TGCGCCAGCAGCTTGACCGGACAGGGCCGCCAAGAGACCCAGTACTTC	CASSLTGQGRQETQYF
TRBV6-6	-	TRBJ1-1	-	TGTGCCAGCGGCGGGAACACTGAAGCTTTCTTT	CASGGNTEAFF
TRBV4-1	-	TRBJ1-1	few	TGCGCCAGCAGGGTCGATAAGCGGGAGCCTGAAGCTTTCTTT	CASRVDKREPEAFF
TRBV15	-	TRBJ2-7	-	TGTGCCACCAGCAGAGATCGGGCAGGGGCAGGCTACGAGCAGTACTTC	CATSRDRAGAGYEQYF
TRBV7-2	-	TRBJ2-3	-	TGTGCCATCCGACTAGACGGGTCAGATACGCAGTATTTT	CAIRLDGSDTQYF
TRBV7-9	TRBD2	TRBJ2-5	-	TGTGCCAGCAGTCCGTACGGGGGGTTTGAGACCCAGTACTTC	CASSPYGGFETQYF
TRBV6-1	-	TRBJ1-1	few	TGTGCCACCGCCGAAGCTTTCTTT	CATAEAFF
TRBV12-3/TRBV12-4	-	TRBJ1-5	-	TGTGCCAGCACCTGGGCCGGGGATAGCAATCAGCCCCAGCATTTT	CASTWAGDSNQPQHF
TRBV24-1	-	TRBJ1-1	few	TGTGCCACCCGGGGGATGAACACTGAAGCTTTCTTT	CATRGMNTEAFF
TRBV15	TRBD1	TRBJ1-1	-	TGTGCCACCAGCAGAGCGAACAGGGGAAGCACTGAAGCTTTCTTT	CATSRANRGSTEAFF
TRBV7-9	-	TRBJ2-7	few	TGTGCCAGCAGCTTAGAGGGACCCCGTGGAGTCGAGCAGTACTTC	CASSLEGPRGVEQYF
TRBV20-1	-	TRBJ2-7	-	TGCAGTGCTAGAGATTTGTCAGGGGCCCACGGGACCTACGAGCAGTACTTC	CSARDLSGAHGTYEQYF
TRBV28	-	TRBJ1-1	-	TGTGCCAGCAGTCCCCCTTTGATTTACACTGAAGCTTTCTTT	CASSPPLIYTEAFF
TRBV20-1	TRBD2	TRBJ2-1	few	TGCAGTGCTAGAGAACTAGCGGGTTACAATGAGCAGTTCTTC	CSARELAGYNEQFF
TRBV6-2/TRBV6-3	TRBD1	TRBJ2-7	-	TGTGCCAGCAGTTTTACCGGGACAGCCTACGAGCAGTACTTC	CASSFTGTAYEQYF
TRBV7-8	-	TRBJ2-7	many	TGTGCCAGCAGCTTTCGGATCCGGCAAGCTAGCTCCGTCGGATCCGGGGACGAGCAGTACTTC	CASSFRIRQASSVGSGDEQYF
TRBV24-1	TRBD1	TRBJ2-2	-	TGTGCCACCAGTGATTATAAGTTCAGACAGGGGTCGGCTAGCAAAAACACCGGGGAGCTGTTTTTT	CATSDYKFRQGSASKNTGELFF
TRBV28	TRBD1	TRBJ1-4	-	TGTGCCAGCAGGCGGGGACAGGGGCTTGTTGAGAAACTGTTTTTT	CASRRGQGLVEKLFF
TRBV25-1	-	TRBJ2-5	many	TGTGCCAGCAGTGATTTCTGGGGCGATCCCGAGACCCAGTACTTC	CASSDFWGDPETQYF
TRBV2	-	TRBJ1-2	once	TGTGCCAGCAGCCCCGAGGGGGGGTCGGATGGCTACACCTTC	CASSPEGGSDGYTF
TRBV6-6	-	TRBJ1-5	-	TGTGCCAGCAGCAACATGAATCAGCCCCAGCATTTT	CASSNMNQPQHF
TRBV6-5	-	TRBJ2-7	few	TGCGCCAGCAGCTCGATGAACTACGAGCAGTACTTC	CASSSMNYEQYF
TRBV5-5	-	TRBJ2-7	-	TGTGCCAGCAGCTTGGTAGGGCAAACGGAGCAGCACTTC	CASSLVGQTEQHF
TRBV20-1	-	TRBJ1-1	few	TGCAGTGCTTACCTATTCACTGAAGCTTTCTTT	CSAYLFTEAFF
TRBV19	-	TRBJ2-7	once	TGTGCCAGTAGTATTACCGGGACGGGATACGAGCAGTACTTC	CASSITGTGYEQYF
TRBV20-1	-	TRBJ1-1	few	TGCAGTGGTTCGGAGCGGGATTTGAACACTGAAGCTTTCTTT	CSGSERDLNTEAFF
TRBV10-3	TRBD1	TRBJ2-1	-	TGTGCCATCAGTGGCGCCGGGACAGGGTCCTACGAGCAGTTCTTC	CAISGAGTGSYEQFF
TRBV4-2	-	TRBJ1-5	many	TGTGCCAGCAGCCGTATATTCGAGGGAGGCAATCAGCCCCAGCATTTT	CASSRIFEGGNQPQHF
TRBV2	-	TRBJ2-1	-	TGTGCCAGCAGTGATTGGGGGTACAATGAGCAGTTCTTC	CASSDWGYNEQFF
TRBV20-1	-	TRBJ1-2	few	TGCAGTGCTAGTAGGGATGGGGACTATGGCTACACCTTC	CSASRDGDYGYTF
TRBV15	-	TRBJ1-4	many	TGTGCCACCAGCAACGATCTCACTAATGAAAAACTGTTTTTT	CATSNDLTNEKLFF
TRBV7-8	-	TRBJ2-7	-	TGTGCCAGCAGCGGGGGATCAGGGGCCTCTTCCCCCTACGAGCAGTACTTC	CASSGGSGASSPYEQYF
TRBV18	-	TRBJ2-5	-	TGTGCCAGCTCAACAACAGCGATACTCCAAGAGACCCAGTACTTC	CASSTTAILQETQYF
TRBV20-1	TRBD2	TRBJ2-1	few	TGCAGTGCAGAGGGAGGGAATCTGAACAATGAGCAGTTCTTC	CSAEGGNLNNEQFF
TRBV30	-	TRBJ1-6	-	TGTGCCTGGAGTATGAGCGAAAATTCACCCCTCCACTTT	CAWSMSENSPLHF
TRBV6-6	-	TRBJ1-2	few	TGTGCCAGCACCTACAGGACGGGCTATGGCTACACCTTC	CASTYRTGYGYTF
TRBV12-3/TRBV12-4	TRBD1	TRBJ1-2	-	TGTGCCATCAGAGGACAGGGTATTAACTATGGCTACACCTTC	CAIRGQGINYGYTF
TRBV11-1	-	TRBJ2-5	-	TGTGCCAGCAGCTCCCTCCGGGACCAAGAGACCCAGTACTTC	CASSSLRDQETQYF
TRBV7-3	TRBD2	TRBJ2-1	-	TGTGCCAGCAGCTTAGGGACTAGCGGGTGGAATGAGCAGTTCTTC	CASSLGTSGWNEQFF
TRBV29-1	-	TRBJ2-5	-	TGCAGCGTAGTTCGGACCGCTCACCTTTTGCAAGAGACCCAGTACTTC	CSVVRTAHLLQETQYF
TRBV10-3	-	TRBJ2-3	few	TGTGCCATCGCGAGCACAGATACGCAGTATTTT	CAIASTDTQYF
TRBV19	-	TRBJ2-3	-	TGTGCCAGTAGTTCCCAGCGGGTCACAGATACGCAGTATTTT	CASSSQRVTDTQYF